This T cell receptor beta chain was sequenced during a study of CD8+ T cells in alopecia areata (dated by TCRdb to the late 2010s). Regarding the complete study: Treated patients were enrolled in an open-label pilot trial of oral tofacitinib at 5 to 10 mg twice daily for moderate-to-severe alopecia areata. Scalp tissue and sorted CD4+ and CD8+ peripheral blood T cells from patchy and totalis/universalis alopecia areata patients and from healthy controls were covered by human TCRbeta sequencing. Disease severity in treated patients was measured with the SALT score, which quantifies the percentage of affected scalp surface area. In both human patients and the C3H/HeJ mouse model, the study applied high-throughput TCRbeta sequencing to look at T cell clonal expansion in alopecia areata. Scalp clonality was compared among normal scalp (n=4), patchy alopecia areata scalp (n=8), and alopecia totalis/universalis scalp (n=8). Patients on tofacitinib were biopsied at baseline and after 4 and 24 weeks of treatment, and several of the patients also had a later scalp biopsy. Amplification of TCRbeta CDR3 regions was done by immunoSEQ multiplex PCR using 35 Vbeta forward primers and 13 Jbeta reverse primers. Patients received tofacitinib for 6 to 18 months and were then followed off drug for 6 months to check for delayed response and recurrence. The RNA source kit depended on sample type: the PAXgene miRNA kit for fixed scalp, the miRNeasy kit for PBMCs, and the RNeasy kit for mouse skin.

CDR1 and CDR2 are drawn from the germline V gene: MNHNS, SASEGT. V and J are trimmed by 1 base and 1 base, and the gene matches miss 5 bases of the junction. The CDR3 spans 17 residues, from the cysteine through the phenylalanine. The entry retains the CDR3 DNA only, 51 bases that are in frame from base 1. Study-wide findings and limitations: Resident alphabeta T cells in normal human skin are also sequenced, complicating scalp TCR repertoire analysis, unlike mouse skin dominated by gammadelta T cells. Tofacitinib significantly decreased scalp clonality and the number of expanded CD8+ clones among the top 100 scalp clones. Compared with normal scalp, lesional scalp, particularly in alopecia totalis/universalis, had higher clonality and more expanded CD8+ clones, which suggests antigenic drive. Many expanded lesional clones persisted in scalp and blood during tofacitinib treatment, which may partly explain relapse after stopping treatment. TCR sequences shared between patients were less clear than in mice, possibly partly because of HLA diversity in the patient population. Because the treated cohort was small and had only one nonresponder, larger studies are needed to examine links between baseline CD8+ expansion and response.

The sample's time point label, decoded: around 4 weeks on oral tofacitinib. The treatment or condition label on this specimen signifies: oral pan-JAK inhibitor, 5-10 mg twice daily. Peripheral blood and lesional scalp punch biopsies were obtained from patients with alopecia areata. After PBMCs were isolated by density centrifugation and stained for CD3, CD4 and CD8, a FACSAria was used to sort CD4+ and CD8+ T cells. Library creation used the immunoSEQ multiplex PCR assay. To provide template for TCR sequencing, every sample had RNA extracted and reverse transcribed into cDNA. First-strand cDNA was synthesized with SuperScript III using a 2:1 mix of oligo-dT and random hexamers. Amplification bias was assessed with a synthetic immune receptor repertoire, and residual bias was removed computationally. The original methods were these. After raw reads were preprocessed to remove errors, the CDR3 was defined following IMGT conventions as running from the conserved cysteine to phenylalanine. To get clonality, Shannon entropy was normalized by log2 of the number of productive unique TCRs and the result was subtracted from 1. Whether each scalp clone was CD4 or CD8 was inferred by checking scalp TCRbeta sequences against the CD4 and CD8 repertoires from sorted blood. TCRdb limited this immuneACCESS table to in-frame rearrangements with V and J called. A share of clones is missing; checked studies link under half to unresolved V genes, and the rest is unexplained. V and J calls and clone size are those listed in that table; D and trimming were worked out from the DNA. This sample holds 200,000 to 250,000 clones; about 57% were observed only once. Approximately 1.4% of the sample is held by the ten biggest clonotypes.

Of note for this clone: The target of this receptor is not known. Qualities for individual bases were not recorded, and no much larger clone is one base off.

The TCR originated in a human donor with alopecia areata. The V and J segments used are TRBV6-1 and TRBJ2-4, with 9 bases matching TRBD2. The material was CD4+ T cells sorted from blood, obtained at week 4, from a patient treated with tofacitinib. The sequenced DNA: TGTGCCAGCAGTGAAGTTAGGAGCGGGGGGGCCAAAAACATTCAGTACTTC. The encoded protein is CASSEVRSGGAKNIQYF.